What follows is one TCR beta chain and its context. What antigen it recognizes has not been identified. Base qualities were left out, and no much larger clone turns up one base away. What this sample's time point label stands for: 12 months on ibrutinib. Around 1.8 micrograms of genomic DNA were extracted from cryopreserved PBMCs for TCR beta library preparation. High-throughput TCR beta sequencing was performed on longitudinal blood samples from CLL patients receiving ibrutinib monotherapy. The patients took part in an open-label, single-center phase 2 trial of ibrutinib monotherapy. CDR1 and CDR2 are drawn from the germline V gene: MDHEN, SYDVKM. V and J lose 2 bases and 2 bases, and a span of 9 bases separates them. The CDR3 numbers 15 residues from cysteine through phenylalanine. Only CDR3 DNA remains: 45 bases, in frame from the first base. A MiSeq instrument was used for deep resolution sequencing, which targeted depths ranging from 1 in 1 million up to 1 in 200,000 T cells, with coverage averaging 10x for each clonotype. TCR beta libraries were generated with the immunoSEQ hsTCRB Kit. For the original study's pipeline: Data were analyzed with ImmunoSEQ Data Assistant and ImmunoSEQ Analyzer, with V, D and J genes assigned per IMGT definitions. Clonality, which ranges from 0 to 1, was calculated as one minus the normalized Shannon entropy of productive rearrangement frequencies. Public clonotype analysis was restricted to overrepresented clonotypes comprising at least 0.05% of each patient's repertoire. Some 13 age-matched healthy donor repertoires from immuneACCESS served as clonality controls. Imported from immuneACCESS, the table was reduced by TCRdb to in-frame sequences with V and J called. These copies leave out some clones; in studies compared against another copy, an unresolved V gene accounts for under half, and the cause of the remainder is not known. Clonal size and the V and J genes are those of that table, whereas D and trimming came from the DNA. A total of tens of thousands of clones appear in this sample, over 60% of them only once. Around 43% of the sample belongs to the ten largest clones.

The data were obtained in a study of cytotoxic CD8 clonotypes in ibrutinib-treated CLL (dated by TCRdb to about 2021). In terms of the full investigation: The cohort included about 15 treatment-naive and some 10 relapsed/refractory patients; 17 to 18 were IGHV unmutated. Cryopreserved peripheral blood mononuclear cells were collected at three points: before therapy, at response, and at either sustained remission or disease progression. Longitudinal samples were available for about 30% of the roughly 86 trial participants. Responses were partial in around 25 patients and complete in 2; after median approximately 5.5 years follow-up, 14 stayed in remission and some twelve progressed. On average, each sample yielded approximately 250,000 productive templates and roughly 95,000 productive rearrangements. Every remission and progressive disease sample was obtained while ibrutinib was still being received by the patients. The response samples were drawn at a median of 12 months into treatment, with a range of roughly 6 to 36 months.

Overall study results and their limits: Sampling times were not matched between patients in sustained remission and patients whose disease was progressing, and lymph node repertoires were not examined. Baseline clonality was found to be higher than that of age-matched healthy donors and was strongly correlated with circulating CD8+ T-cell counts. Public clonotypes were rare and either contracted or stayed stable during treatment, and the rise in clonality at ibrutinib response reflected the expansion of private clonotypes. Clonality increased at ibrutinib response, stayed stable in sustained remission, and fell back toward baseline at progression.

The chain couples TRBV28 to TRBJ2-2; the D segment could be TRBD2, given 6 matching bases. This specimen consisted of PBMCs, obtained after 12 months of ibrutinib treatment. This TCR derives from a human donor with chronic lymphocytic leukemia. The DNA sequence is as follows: TGTGCCAGCAGTTTAGGCGGGGTCAACACCGGGGAGCTGTTTTTT. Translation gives CASSLGGVNTGELFF.